This T cell receptor beta chain appears in the sequencing data of a study of CXCR3-negative and CXCR3-positive naive CD8 T cells. The CDR3 consists of 15 residues. Germline V gives CDR1 SEHNR, CDR2 FQNEAQ (reference sequence). Carrying UMI labels, the TRB cDNA libraries were prepared through 5' RACE. TCRdb reanalyzed the 5' RACE reads, giving one entry per CDR3 protein sequence and no DNA. This sample contains 28,000 or so distinct CDR3 sequences. Material: naive CXCR3- CD8+ T cells from blood. Subset indicated: CD45RO-CCR7+CD27+CD95- naive CD8+ T cells lacking CXCR3 (TNR3-). The chain links TRBV7-9 to TRBJ2-1; there is no DNA to check the TCRdb D call of TRBD2. This clonotype was obtained from a human donor in good health. Some clones in this sample may be carry-over from other donors' samples. CDR3 sequence reads: CASSLSGTSGDEQFF. The whole variable domain, filled in from reference TRBV7-9 and TRBJ2-1, reads DTGVSQNPRHKITKRGQNVTFRCDPISEHNRLYWYRQTLGQGPEFLTYFQNEAQLEKSRLLSDRFSAERPKGSFSTLEIQRTEQGDSAMYLCASSLSGTSGDEQFFGPGTRLTVL.